This T cell receptor beta chain was observed in a study of shared clonotypes between healthy human individuals. Donors comprised healthy HIV-negative adults lacking recent acute infections or vaccinations. Germline values: CDR1 MNHNS, CDR2 SASEGT. Trimming stripped 7 bases from V and 5 bases from J, with 15 bases between. This CDR3 comprises 14 residues. Approximately 30,000 T cell genomes, or roughly 300 ng DNA, went into unsorted PBMC replicate PCRs. Sequencing used immunoSEQ multiplex PCR; TCRdb keeps in-frame clones, though not all of them. The sample yields hundreds of thousands of clones, around 77% seen once.

The clonotype originates from a woman aged 40 to 49 in good health. Some clones in this sample may be carry-over from other donors' samples. The chain is built from TRBV6-1 and TRBJ2-1; tentative D call: TRBD2 (5 bases). The sequencing sample was made of PBMCs. CDR3 nucleotides: TGTGCCAGCACCCGGGATAACTTAAACAATGAGCAGTTCTTC. It codes for CASTRDNLNNEQFF.